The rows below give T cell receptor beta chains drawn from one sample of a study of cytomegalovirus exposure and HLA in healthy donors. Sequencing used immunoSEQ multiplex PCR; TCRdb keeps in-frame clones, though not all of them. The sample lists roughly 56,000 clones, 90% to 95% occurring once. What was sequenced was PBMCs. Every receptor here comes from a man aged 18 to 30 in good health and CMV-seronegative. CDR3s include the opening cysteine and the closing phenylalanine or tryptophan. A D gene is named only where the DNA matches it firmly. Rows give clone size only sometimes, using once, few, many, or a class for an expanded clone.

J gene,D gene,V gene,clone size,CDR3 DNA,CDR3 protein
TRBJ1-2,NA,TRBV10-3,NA,TGTGCCATCAGCCGGACAGCGGATGGCTACACCTTC,CAISRTADGYTF
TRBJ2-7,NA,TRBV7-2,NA,TGTGCCAGCAGCTTTGACAGCCTACGGGAGCAGTACTTC,CASSFDSLREQYF
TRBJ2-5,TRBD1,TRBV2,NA,TGTGCCAGCAGTGACGGACAGGGCTGGAATCGTCAGTACTTC,CASSDGQGWNRQYF
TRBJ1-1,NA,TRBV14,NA,TGTGCCAGCAGCGTACGGGAGAACACTGAAGCTTTCTTT,CASSVRENTEAFF
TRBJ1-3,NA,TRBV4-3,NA,TGCGCCAGCAGCCAAGATCCGGGAAACTCTGGAAACACCATATATTTT,CASSQDPGNSGNTIYF
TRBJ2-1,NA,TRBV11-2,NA,TGTGCCAGCAGCTTAGACCCGGGATCCTACAATGAGCAGTTCTTC,CASSLDPGSYNEQFF
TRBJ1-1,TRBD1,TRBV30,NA,TGTGCCTGGGGTACGGACAGGGTCGGGATGAACACTGAAGCTTTCTTT,CAWGTDRVGMNTEAFF
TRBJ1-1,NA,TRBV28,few,TGTGCCAGCACCTCTATACAGGGAACTGAAGCTTTCTTT,CASTSIQGTEAFF
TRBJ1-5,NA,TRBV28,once,TGTGCCAGCAGTTCACGCCGTGGGGGGGCAAGCAATCAGCCCCAGCATTTT,CASSSRRGGASNQPQHF
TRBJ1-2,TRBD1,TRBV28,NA,TGTGCCAGCAGTTTAAAAGGGGACAGGCCGGGGAGCTATGGCTACACCTTC,CASSLKGDRPGSYGYTF
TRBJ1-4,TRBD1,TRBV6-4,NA,TGTGCCAGCAGTGAATCGACAGGGGTAGGAGAAAAACTGTTTTTT,CASSESTGVGEKLFF
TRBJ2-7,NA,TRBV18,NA,TGTGCCAGCTCATTGTCCCGGAGCTCCTACGAGCAGTACTTC,CASSLSRSSYEQYF
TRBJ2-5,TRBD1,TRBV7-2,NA,TGTGCCAGCAGCTTAGCGGGATTCCTTACTCAGGGACAGGAGACCCAGTACTTC,CASSLAGFLTQGQETQYF
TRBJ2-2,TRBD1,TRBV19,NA,TGTGCCAGTAGTTCAATGACAGGGGGCGGTTTTGTCGGGGAGCTGTTTTTT,CASSSMTGGGFVGELFF
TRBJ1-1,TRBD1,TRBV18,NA,TGTGCCAGCTCGCCAAGACAGGGGAGCACTGAAGCTTTCTTT,CASSPRQGSTEAFF
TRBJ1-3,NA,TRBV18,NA,TGTGCCAGCTCGTCACAGGATCAGTCTGGAAACACCATATATTTT,CASSSQDQSGNTIYF